This T cell receptor (beta chain) was found in a study of T cell responses to AZD1222 COVID-19 vaccine. Here immunoSEQ multiplex PCR was the method, and the copy in TCRdb shows in-frame clones only, minus some. Among about 130,000 clones listed, over 90% were seen once. Between the trimmed V and J ends, which lost 6 bases and 1 base, there was a span of 9 bases. The CDR3 covers 13 residues. The genes are TRBV12-3 or TRBV12-4 and TRBJ1-1; no firm D call. The sequencing used peripheral blood, collected on day 0 of AZD1222 vaccination. The TCR comes from an adult in good health. For the CDR3, the DNA is TGTGCCAGCAGCCTTCGCAGGAACACTGAAGCTTTCTTT. This sequence encodes CASSLRRNTEAFF.